This entry features one TCR beta chain sequence. The antigen is undetermined. Germline assignment: CDR1 LNHNV and CDR2 YYDKDF (reference sequence). The CDR3 is 14 residues long. The V end was cut by 0 bases, the J end by 7 bases, with 13 bases between. This specimen comes from a study of CD8+CD57+ T cells in acquired aplastic anemia. Study information: The DNA of sorted CD4+ and CD8+ cells averaged approximately 3.2 ug. General observations from the study: Sharing between patients and controls was observed for twenty-nine CD8+ CDR3 sequences.

Sequencing was done on patients that had shown CD8+CD57+ cell expansion by flow cytometry. Investigators profiled TCR beta VDJ and CDR3 from genomic DNA template. A single record per CDR3 protein comes from TCRdb applying MiXCR to the reads. The sample shows approximately 59,000 distinct CDR3 sequences, roughly three fifths of them seen only once. The genes are TRBV15 and TRBJ2-7; TRBD1 might be the D (5 bases). The receptor was isolated from a human donor with aplastic anemia. The source material was sorted CD4+, CD8+, or CD8+CD57+ T cells (not recorded which) from PBMCs. CDR3 DNA sequence: TGTGCCACCAGCAGAGAAAGGGGCAATTTTGAGCAGTACTTC. This codes for CATSRERGNFEQYF.